The 16 T cell receptor beta chains given below trace back to one sample, sequenced in a study of blood T cell repertoires in COVID-19. Sequenced by immunoSEQ multiplex PCR; TCRdb stores in-frame clones only, minus some. The sample yields about 230,000 clones, 75% to 85% seen once. Sequenced sample: peripheral blood. Receptor source: a woman aged 40 to 49 who had recovered from COVID-19.

The chain links TRBV9 to TRBJ2-2; 7 nucleotides line up with TRBD1. This CDR3 is 14 amino acids long. The junction had 4 bases not matched to a gene; V was cut back by 3 bases and J by 5 bases. From germline, CDR1 is SGDLS and CDR2 YYNGEE. The CDR3 nucleotides read TGTGCCAGCAGCGAACTACAGGGGACCGGGGAGCTGTTTTTT. Its translation is CASSELQGTGELFF. Using reference TRBV9 and TRBJ2-2 for the parts outside the CDR3, the full variable domain is DSGVTQTPKHLITATGQRVTLRCSPRSGDLSVYWYQQSLDQGLQFLIQYYNGEERAKGNILERFSAQQFPDLHSELNLSSLELGDSALYFCASSELQGTGELFFGEGSRLTVL.

The rearrangement joins TRBV13 to TRBJ2-7; D might be TRBD2 (6 bases). Germline V gene lookup returns CDR1 PRHDT and CDR2 FYEKMQ (reference sequence). The CDR3 loop spans 14 amino acids. Trimming removed 0 bases at V and 3 bases at J, with 9 bases between. The DNA of the CDR3 is TGTGCCAGCAGCTTAGGCAGGAGGGGCTACGAGCAGTACTTC. Protein: CASSLGRRGYEQYF.

The V and J genes are TRBV30 and TRBJ1-1; TRBD1 might be the D (6 bases). Between the trimmed V and J ends, which lost 3 bases and 3 bases, there was a span of 11 bases. The CDR3 consists of 13 residues. Looked up from germline, CDR1 is GTSNPN and CDR2 is SVGIG (reference sequence). CDR3: CAWRGTFYTEAFF. CDR3 coding DNA: TGTGCCTGGAGGGGGACATTTTACACTGAAGCTTTCTTT.

The V gene is TRBV3-1 (or the pseudogene TRBV3-2), the J gene TRBJ1-2; D is possibly TRBD1 (6 bases). This CDR3 comprises 15 residues. Germline assignment: CDR1 LGHDT and CDR2 YNNKEL (reference sequence). V lost 3 bases and J lost 7, with 18 bases in between. CDR3 DNA sequence: TGTGCCAGCAGCCAGAGTGACAGGACCTATAGTGGCTACACCTTC. Translating gives CASSQSDRTYSGYTF.

The chain carries TRBV7-8 and TRBJ1-5; TRBD1 agrees at 9 bases. Germline CDR1 SGHVS, CDR2 FQNEAQ. With 5 bases clipped from V and 10 bases from J, the junction kept 12 bases outside the gene matches. This CDR3 contains 15 residues. The CDR3 sequence: CASSRGGGQGVPQHF. CDR3 bases: TGTGCCAGCAGCCGCGGAGGGGGACAGGGTGTACCCCAGCATTTT.

The V and J genes are TRBV2 and TRBJ1-5, with D perhaps TRBD1 (6 bases). Between the trimmed V and J ends, which lost 6 bases and 1 base, there was a span of 10 bases. The length of the CDR3 is 14 residues. From germline, CDR1 is SNHLY and CDR2 FYNNEI. The CDR3 reads CASSAGQSNQPQHF. In DNA form, the CDR3 reads TGTGCCAGCAGCGCCGGACAGAGCAATCAGCCCCAGCATTTT.

The rearrangement uses TRBV28 and TRBJ1-6; TRBD1 might be the D (5 bases). Trimming left V 10 bases short and J 4 bases short, with 17 bases between. Germline lookup yields CDR1 MDHEN and CDR2 SYDVKM. The CDR3 contains 15 residues. In DNA, the CDR3 is TGTGCCACCGATTCGATAGGGGCATATAATTCACCCCTCCACTTT. Encoded protein: CATDSIGAYNSPLHF.

This chain uses TRBV30 with TRBJ1-6, with unresolved D. The CDR3 runs to 18 residues. The V end was cut by 0 bases, the J end by 7 bases, with 22 bases between. Germline CDR1 reads GTSNPN; CDR2 reads SVGIG (reference sequence). The CDR3 DNA is TGTGCCTGGAGTGTAGGTCTTACGTCGTCGCGGCCAAATTCACCCCTCCACTTT. Translated: CAWSVGLTSSRPNSPLHF. Complete variable domain (other parts from reference TRBV30 and TRBJ1-6): SQTIHQWPATLVQPVGSPLSLECTVEGTSNPNLYWYRQAAGRGLQLLFYSVGIGQISSEVPQNLSASRPQDRQFILSSKKLLLSDSGFYLCAWSVGLTSSRPNSPLHFGNGTRLTVT.

The rearrangement uses TRBV10-3 and TRBJ1-1; D is uncertain. Germline values: CDR1 ENHRY, CDR2 SYGVKD. Deletions cut 0 bases from V and 1 base from J, with 9 bases between. CDR3 size: 15 residues. The CDR3 DNA sequence: TGTGCCATCAGTGAGTCTCAGGTGGCGAACACTGAAGCTTTCTTT. Amino acid sequence: CAISESQVANTEAFF.

For the CDR3, the DNA is TGTGCCAGCAGCTCCACCTCCGGCAGCGCAACTAATGAAAAACTGTTTTTT. Residues: CASSSTSGSATNEKLFF. This chain uses TRBV7-6 with TRBJ1-4, with no clear D. Between the trimmed V and J ends, which lost 4 bases and 0 bases, there was a span of 15 bases. This CDR3 spans 17 amino acids. Germline V gene data show CDR1 as SGHVS and CDR2 as FNYEAQ.

The V gene is TRBV21-1, the J gene TRBJ1-1; the table names TRBD1, a call not compared with the DNA. TRBV21-1 is recorded as a pseudogene. The CDR3 is made up of 12 amino acids. CDR3 DNA: TGTGCCAGCAGCAAAGGGGGCGATGAAGCTTTCTTT. Amino acid sequence: CASSKGGDEAFF.

This chain connects TRBV5-1 to TRBJ2-1; 9 bases line up with TRBD2. The CDR3 runs to 15 residues. Germline values: CDR1 SGHRS, CDR2 YFSETQ. Trimming cost V 3 bases and J 4 bases; bases outside gene matches: 5. For the CDR3, the DNA is TGCGCCAGCAGCTCATATAGCGGGGGATACAATGAGCAGTTCTTC. This codes for CASSSYSGGYNEQFF.

DNA of the CDR3: TGCGCCAGCAGTCAATCGTTAGGTGAGGGCTGGTCACCCCTCCACTTT. The encoded protein is CASSQSLGEGWSPLHF. This chain links TRBV23-1 with TRBJ1-6; D is unclear. TRBV23-1 is known as an ORF, though its function is uncertain. V was cut by 0 bases and J by 10 bases, with 16 bases left in between. The length of the CDR3 is 16 residues.

The J gene is TRBJ2-1, the V gene TRBV27; weak D call: TRBD1 (6 bases). The CDR3 length is 18 residues. Germline V gene sequence: CDR1 MNHEY, CDR2 SMNVEV (reference sequence). V was trimmed by 5 bases and J by 5 bases, leaving 25 bases between them. DNA of the CDR3: TGTGCCAGCAGTAACCCTCCCTGGTCAGGGGCATTTAACAATGAGCAGTTCTTC. This encodes CASSNPPWSGAFNNEQFF.

The chain employs TRBV9 and TRBJ2-1; 8 bases agree with TRBD2. The V and J ends lost 3 bases and 9 bases, in that order; junction bases with no gene match: 11. Germline V CDR1 and CDR2: SGDLS, YYNGEE. The CDR3 totals 15 residues. DNA of the CDR3: TGTGCCAGCAGCGCAGGCGGAGCGGGGGAAGTTGAGCAGTTCTTC. Amino acids: CASSAGGAGEVEQFF.

The rearrangement uses TRBV6-5 and TRBJ1-3; 8 positions match TRBD1. Germline V gene lookup returns CDR1 MNHEY and CDR2 SVGAGI. V shed 5 bases and J 8 bases; nucleotides not matched to a gene: 8. The CDR3 length is 14 residues. Here the CDR3 reads CASSQGQVVDTIYF. The CDR3 nucleotides are TGTGCCAGCAGTCAGGGACAGGTCGTCGACACCATATATTTT.